Below, one TCR beta chain is given with its context. Its specificity is unknown. Other DNA sequences in this sample translate to the same CDR3. The assay was immunoSEQ multiplex PCR, and TCRdb's table has in-frame clones only and misses some. The sample has some 2 million clones, about 95% seen once. Positively selected for CCR7, the CD45RO-negative cells used as naive CD8 cells excluded terminally differentiated effector memory CD45RA+ cells. The data are from a study of shared clonotypes between healthy human individuals. Study details: A donor's plate count was three for CD4 naive and three for CD4 memory; CD8 naive had two and CD8 memory one.

Study conclusions and caveats: Naive subsets generally exceeded memory subsets in estimated richness.

Deletions cut 1 base from V and 5 bases from J, with 12 bases between. Germline V gene lookup returns CDR1 SGHNT and CDR2 YYREEE (reference sequence). The CDR3 extends over 14 amino acids. The chain uses TRBV5-4 and TRBJ1-1, with D possibly TRBD1 on 5 matching bases. The sample comprised naive CD8+ T cells sorted from blood. The TCR sequence derives from a man aged 18 to 30 in good health. This chain's CDR3 is CASSLLRGDTEAFF. CDR3 in DNA: TGTGCCAGCAGCTTGTTAAGGGGAGATACTGAAGCTTTCTTT.